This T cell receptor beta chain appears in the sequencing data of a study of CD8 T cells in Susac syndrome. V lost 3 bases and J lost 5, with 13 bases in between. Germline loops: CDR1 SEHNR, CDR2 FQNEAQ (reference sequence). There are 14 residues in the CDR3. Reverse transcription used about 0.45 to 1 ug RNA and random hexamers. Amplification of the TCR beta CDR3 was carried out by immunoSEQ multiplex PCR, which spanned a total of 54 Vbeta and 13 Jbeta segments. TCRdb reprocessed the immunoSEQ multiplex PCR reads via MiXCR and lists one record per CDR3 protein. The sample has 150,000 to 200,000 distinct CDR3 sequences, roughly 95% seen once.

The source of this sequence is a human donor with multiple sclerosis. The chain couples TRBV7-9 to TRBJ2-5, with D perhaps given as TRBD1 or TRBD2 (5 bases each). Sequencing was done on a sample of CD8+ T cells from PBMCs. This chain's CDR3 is CASSFSPGRETQYF. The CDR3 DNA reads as TGTGCCAGCAGCTTTTCTCCGGGGCGGGAGACCCAGTACTTC.